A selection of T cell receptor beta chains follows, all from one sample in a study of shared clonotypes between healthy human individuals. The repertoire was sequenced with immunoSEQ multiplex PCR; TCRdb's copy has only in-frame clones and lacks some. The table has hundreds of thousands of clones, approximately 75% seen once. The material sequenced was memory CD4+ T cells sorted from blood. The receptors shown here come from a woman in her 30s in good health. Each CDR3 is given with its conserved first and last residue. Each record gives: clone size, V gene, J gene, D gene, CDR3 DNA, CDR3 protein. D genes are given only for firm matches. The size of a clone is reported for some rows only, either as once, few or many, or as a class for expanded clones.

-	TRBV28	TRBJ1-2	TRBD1	TGTGCCAGCAGCCAGATTCAGACAGGGGGCTATGGCTACACCTTC	CASSQIQTGGYGYTF
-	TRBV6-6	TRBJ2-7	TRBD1	TGTGCCAGCCGCCCGGGACAGGGGTTACCCTCCTACGAGCAGTACTTC	CASRPGQGLPSYEQYF
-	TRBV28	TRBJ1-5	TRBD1	TGTGCCAGCAGCTCCTATGGGGACAGGGATTATCAGCCCCAGCATTTT	CASSSYGDRDYQPQHF
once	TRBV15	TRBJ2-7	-	TGTGCCACCAGCAGCCCGGGTGGCACCGACGAGCAGTACTTC	CATSSPGGTDEQYF
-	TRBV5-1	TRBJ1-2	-	TGCGCCACCACCAGCAGGGGAGACTATGGCTACACCTTC	CATTSRGDYGYTF
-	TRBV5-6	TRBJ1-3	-	TGTGCCAGCAGCCTGGACCGTAGCTCTGGAAACACCATATATTTT	CASSLDRSSGNTIYF
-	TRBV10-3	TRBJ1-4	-	TGTGCCATCAGTGGGTCTGGGTCTGGAGAAAAACTGTTTTTT	CAISGSGSGEKLFF
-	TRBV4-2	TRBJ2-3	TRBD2	TGTGCCAGCAGCCCTACCCACGGTCGCGGGAGGAGCACAGATACGCAGTATTTT	CASSPTHGRGRSTDTQYF
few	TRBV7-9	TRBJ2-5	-	TGTGCCAGCAGCTTAGGGGGATCCAATCGAGAGACCCAGTACTTC	CASSLGGSNRETQYF
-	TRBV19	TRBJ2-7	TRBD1	TGTGCCAGTAGTGGCGACAGGGATTTTTACGAGCAGTACTTC	CASSGDRDFYEQYF
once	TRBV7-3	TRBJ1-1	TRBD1	TGTGCCAGCAGAAAAGGGACAGATAACACTGAAGCTTTCTTT	CASRKGTDNTEAFF
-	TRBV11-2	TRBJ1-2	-	TGTGCCAGCAGCTTAGTTCCGGGGGCAGAAGGCTACACCTTC	CASSLVPGAEGYTF
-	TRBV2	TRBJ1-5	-	TGTGCCAGCAGTGAAAGGACACCCTCTATTGAGCCCCAGCATTTT	CASSERTPSIEPQHF
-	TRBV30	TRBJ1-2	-	TGTGCCTGGACCGCCCTGGCGGGGGCGCGGGTTGGCTACACCTTC	CAWTALAGARVGYTF
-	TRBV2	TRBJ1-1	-	TGTGCCAGCAGGCTTCAGAGGAACACTGAAGCTTTCTTT	CASRLQRNTEAFF
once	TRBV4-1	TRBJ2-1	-	TGCGCCAGCAGGCCAAAGACTTCGGGGGTGACTGGGCAGGAGCAGTTCTTC	CASRPKTSGVTGQEQFF
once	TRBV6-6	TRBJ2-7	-	TGTGCCAGCACGTCCGGGGCACTGGGGGAGCAGTACTTC	CASTSGALGEQYF
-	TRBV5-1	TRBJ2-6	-	TGCGCCAGCAGCTTGGGTCAGGGGTTAGGCTCTGGGGCCAACGTCCTGACTTTC	CASSLGQGLGSGANVLTF
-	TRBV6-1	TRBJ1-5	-	TGTGCCAGCAGTGGTGGGGCCGTGGCTCAGCCCCAGCATTTT	CASSGGAVAQPQHF
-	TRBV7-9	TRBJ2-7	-	TGTGCCAGCAGCTCCCATCCCGGGTCCGAGCAGTACTTC	CASSSHPGSEQYF
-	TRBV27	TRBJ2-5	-	TGTGCCAGCAGTTTAGGGGAGACCCAGTACTTC	CASSLGETQYF
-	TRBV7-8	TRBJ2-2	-	TGTGCCAGCAGCTCTCGGCGGGATAACACCGGGGAGCTGTTTTTT	CASSSRRDNTGELFF
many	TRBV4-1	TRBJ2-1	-	TGCGCCAGCAGCCAAGAAGAGCGGCTGGGTACACGCGAGCAGTTCTTC	CASSQEERLGTREQFF
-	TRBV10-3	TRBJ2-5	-	TGTGCCATCAGAAGGGACATAGAGTTTGAGACCCAGTACTTC	CAIRRDIEFETQYF
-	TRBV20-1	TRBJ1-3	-	TGCAGTGCCTCGCCGGGGGAAGCCATATATTTT	CSASPGEAIYF
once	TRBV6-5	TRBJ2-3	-	TGTGCCAGCACTCTAGGGAGGAGCACAGATACGCAGTATTTT	CASTLGRSTDTQYF
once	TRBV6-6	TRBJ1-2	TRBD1	TGTGCCAGCAGTACACAGGGGGGGCTTGGCTACACCTTC	CASSTQGGLGYTF
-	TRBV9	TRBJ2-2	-	TGTGCCAGCAGCCCAGAGGGGTTGGGGACCGGGGAGCTGTTTTTT	CASSPEGLGTGELFF
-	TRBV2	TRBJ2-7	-	TGTGCCAGCAGTGAAGAGTCGGGCTGGGACGAGCAGTACTTC	CASSEESGWDEQYF
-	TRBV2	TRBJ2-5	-	TGTGCCAGCAGTGTACAGAGTGAGACCCAGTACTTC	CASSVQSETQYF
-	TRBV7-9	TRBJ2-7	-	TGTGCCAGCAGCTCCGGACAGCGCTACGAGCAGTACTTC	CASSSGQRYEQYF
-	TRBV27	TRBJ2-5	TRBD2	TGTGCCAGCAGTTCATGGGTCAAACCCGGGACTAGCGGGAGGGAGACCCAGTACTTC	CASSSWVKPGTSGRETQYF
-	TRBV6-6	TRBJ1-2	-	TGTGCCAGCAGGGACAGCCCTAACTATGGCTACACCTTC	CASRDSPNYGYTF
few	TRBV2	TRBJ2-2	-	TGTGCCAGCAGTGGGACATCCGGGGAGCTGTTTTTT	CASSGTSGELFF
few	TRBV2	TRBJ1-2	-	TGTGCCAGCGGACAGTCTGGCGACTATGGCTACACCTTC	CASGQSGDYGYTF
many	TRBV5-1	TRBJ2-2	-	TGCGCCAGCAGCTTGGTGGAGGGCGGGGAGCTGTTTTTT	CASSLVEGGELFF
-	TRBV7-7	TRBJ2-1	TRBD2	TGTGCCAGCAGCAACAATAGCGGGAGCTCCTACAATGAGCAGTTCTTC	CASSNNSGSSYNEQFF
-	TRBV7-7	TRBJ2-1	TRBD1	TGTGCCAGCAGCCCCACTCCGGGACAGGCGTACAATGAGCAGTTCTTC	CASSPTPGQAYNEQFF
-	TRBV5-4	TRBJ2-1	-	TGTGCCAGCAGCTGGGGGTTGAGGGGTGAGAATGAGCAGTTCTTC	CASSWGLRGENEQFF
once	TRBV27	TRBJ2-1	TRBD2	TGTGCCAGCAGTTTAATAGCGGGAGTGGACAATGAGCAGTTCTTC	CASSLIAGVDNEQFF
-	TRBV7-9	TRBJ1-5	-	TGTGCCAGCAGCTTGGGTCAGGGGCCCCAGCATTTT	CASSLGQGPQHF
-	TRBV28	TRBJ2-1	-	TGTGCCAGCAGTACGTACAATGAGCAGTTCTTC	CASSTYNEQFF
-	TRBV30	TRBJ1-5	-	TGTGCCTGGAGCGACACCGCGGATCAGCCCCAGCATTTT	CAWSDTADQPQHF
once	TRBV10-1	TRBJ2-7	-	TGCGCCAGCAGTGAAAATACTGGCGGGTTACAGTACTTC	CASSENTGGLQYF
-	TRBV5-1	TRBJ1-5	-	TGCGCCAGCAGCTTGGGGGGAAAGAATCAGCCCCAGCATTTT	CASSLGGKNQPQHF
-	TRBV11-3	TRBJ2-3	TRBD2	TGTGCCAGCAGCTCCTTAGCGGGAGTCAACGGAAATACGCAGTATTTT	CASSSLAGVNGNTQYF
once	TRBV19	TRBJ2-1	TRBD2	TGTGCCAGTAGTATATATAGGTATTTAGCGGGAGACGAGGCGAACAATGAGCAGTTCTTC	CASSIYRYLAGDEANNEQFF